This T cell receptor (beta chain) appears in the sequencing data of a study of beta chain features in type 1 diabetes. Study at large: All samples together contributed 90 million to 130 million sorted cells for examination. General study findings and limits: In all four CD4+ subsets, TCRB CDR3 length was significantly, moderately reduced in type 1 diabetes. Junctions at VDJ sites from type 1 diabetes patients had fewer insertions and more deletions.

This CDR3 comprises 16 residues. The germline V gene encodes CDR1 SGHRS and CDR2 YFSETQ. Trimming took 0 bases from V and 3 from J; bases not matched to a gene: 6. Regarding this clone: The antigen remains undetermined.

The isolated RNA, all of it, was reverse transcribed, so expressed TCRB transcripts were what got sequenced. Libraries were prepared by immunoSEQ multiplex PCR; TCRdb keeps only in-frame clonotypes and omits some of them. The sample carries 900,000 or so clones, about a sixth recorded once. V is TRBV5-1 and J is TRBJ2-4; 7 bases map to TRBD2. This clonotype was obtained from a young woman in good health. Sequenced material: naive CD4+ T cells from blood. CDR3 DNA: TGCGCCAGCAGCTTGGAACCCCCTAGCGGCAAAAACATTCAGTACTTC. This codes for CASSLEPPSGKNIQYF.